A single sample is the source of the 32 T cell receptor beta chains below, sequenced in a study of blood T cells in healthy people across ages. Primers used in a second PCR of about 6 to 11 cycles were a sample-barcoded 5' primer and a J-beta primer mix. One entry per CDR3 protein, called by TCRdb with MiXCR from the 5' RACE reads. The sample consists of fewer than 800,000 distinct CDR3 sequences, under 25% of them appearing once. Sequencing was carried out using blood. The origin of the receptors is a man aged 70 or older in good health.

The chain combines TRBV20-1 with TRBJ2-5; perhaps TRBD2 as D (6 bases). V gave up 6 bases and J gave up 2 bases, with 19 bases separating them. CDR1 DFQATT and CDR2 SNEGSKA come from the germline V gene (reference sequence). The CDR3 has 15 residues. This chain's CDR3 is CSANLGLAIQETQYF. The CDR3 DNA reads TGCAGTGCCAACCTTGGGCTAGCGATACAAGAGACCCAGTACTTC.

This clonotype appeared a few times. The CDR3 region has the DNA TGTGCCAGCAGCCCGAGCGGGAGAAGCGACAATGAGCAGTTCTTC. This gives the protein CASSPSGRSDNEQFF. The genes are TRBV7-3 and TRBJ2-1; 8 bases align to TRBD2. The germline V gene has CDR1 SGHTA and CDR2 FQGTGA. The V segment lost 5 bases and the J segment 5 bases; nucleotides outside the gene matches: 8. This CDR3 is built from 15 residues.

The sample holds a few counts of this clonotype. This chain joins TRBV30 and TRBJ1-3, with a weak D call TRBD1 (6 bases). CDR3 length: 14 residues. The V gene's germline CDR1 is GTSNPN and CDR2 SVGIG (reference sequence). The V gene lost 4 bases and the J gene lost 0 bases, with 10 bases spanning the gap. This CDR3 reads CAWNRVSSGNTIYF. CDR3 in DNA: TGTGCCTGGAACAGGGTGAGCTCTGGAAACACCATATATTTT.

This clonotype was found a few times. A much bigger clone sits one base away, suggesting this may be a read error. The gene calls are TRBV10-3 and TRBJ2-5; the D gene is possibly TRBD1 (5 bases). The CDR3 sequence is 13 residues long. Per germline, CDR1 ENHRY and CDR2 SYGVKD. CDR3 protein: CAISAGIQEAQYF. CDR3 coding DNA: TGTGCCATCAGTGCAGGGATCCAAGAGGCCCAGTACTTC.

This rearrangement joins TRBV2 to TRBJ1-3; no firm D call. CDR3 size: 14 residues. The germline V and J ends were trimmed by 10 bases and 0 bases, with 13 bases remaining between them. Germline V CDR1 and CDR2: SNHLY, FYNNEI. The CDR3 loop is CATGSLSSGNTIYF. The CDR3 coding sequence is TGTGCCACCGGGAGTCTCAGCTCTGGAAACACCATATATTTT.

This chain links TRBV6-1 with TRBJ1-2; D might be TRBD1 (6 bases). Germline V CDR1 and CDR2: MNHNS, SASEGT. CDR3 length: 16 residues. V lost 1 base to trimming and J lost 7 bases, with 19 bases between them. CDR3 DNA sequence: TGTGCCAGCAGTGAAGGTTACGGCGGGACATCTACTGGCTACACCTTC. Translating it yields CASSEGYGGTSTGYTF.

Of note for this clonotype: A much larger clone is a single base away; this may be a read error. CDR3 DNA: TGTGCCGGCAGCCCAGGGGGCTTGCAGGAGCAGTACTTC. Its protein is CAGSPGGLQEQYF. The chain is built from TRBV6-5 and TRBJ2-5; the match to TRBD1 covers 8 bases. Germline V CDR1 and CDR2: MNHEY, SVGAGI. The CDR3 covers 13 residues.

J is TRBJ2-5 and V is TRBV6-6; D tentatively fits TRBD1 or TRBD2 (5 bases each). The CDR3 totals 14 residues. Germline lookup yields CDR1 MNHNY and CDR2 SVGAGI (reference sequence). The V and J ends lost 2 bases and 2 bases respectively, with 9 bases between them. In nucleotides, the CDR3 is TGTGCCAGCAGTTACACTAGGGGACAAGAGACCCAGTACTTC. Its translation is CASSYTRGQETQYF.

The table lists this clonotype with a few counts. This rearrangement joins TRBV2 to TRBJ2-3; D possibly corresponds to TRBD1 (5 bases). The V end lost 8 bases, the J end lost 2 bases, and 14 bases lay between the germline ends. The CDR3 is 14 residues long. The V gene's germline CDR1 is SNHLY and CDR2 FYNNEI. DNA for the CDR3: TGTGCCAGCCGAACACAGGCGGTCACAGATACGCAGTATTTT. Translation gives CASRTQAVTDTQYF. Full variable domain (rest looked up from reference TRBV2 and TRBJ2-3): EPEVTQTPSHQVTQMGQEVILRCVPISNHLYFYWYRQILGQKVEFLVSFYNNEISEKSEIFDDQFSVERPDGSNFTLKIRSTKLEDSAMYFCASRTQAVTDTQYFGPGTRLTVL.

At least ten counts were recorded for this clonotype. J is TRBJ2-5 and V is TRBV18; a possible D gene is TRBD2 (5 bases). Germline loops: CDR1 KGHSH, CDR2 LQKENI. The CDR3 has 12 amino acids. Trimming removed 8 bases at V and 5 bases at J, with 12 bases between. CDR3 nucleotides: TGTGCCAGCAGTCCGCCGGGGGAGACCCAGTACTTC. Amino acids: CASSPPGETQYF.

With regard to this clonotype: A junction boundary mismatches the germline segment, possibly from a read error. The rearrangement joins TRBV14 to TRBJ2-7; D gene ambiguous. This CDR3 contains 13 residues. Germline CDR1 and CDR2: SGHDN and FVKESK. The CDR3 DNA reads TGTGCCAGCGGCCATCGGGTCTCCTACGAGCAGTACTTC. Protein product: CASGHRVSYEQYF.

V and J are TRBV5-5 and TRBJ2-3; 7 nucleotides align to TRBD2. CDR1 and CDR2 from the germline V gene are SGHKS and YYEKEE (reference sequence). There are 13 residues in the CDR3. Unmatched junction bases numbered 4, after V lost 4 bases and J lost 5 bases. Here the CDR3 reads CASSRGGEDTQYF. CDR3 DNA: TGTGCCAGCAGCCGGGGAGGGGAAGATACGCAGTATTTT.

This chain connects TRBV5-6 to TRBJ2-1; D uncertain. The germline CDR1 and CDR2 sequences are SGHDT and YYEEEE. Trimming cost V 4 bases and J 4 bases, with 12 bases left between them. The CDR3 sequence is 14 residues long. The CDR3 here is CASSRSALYNEQFF. The DNA for the CDR3 is TGTGCCAGCAGCCGCTCCGCTCTGTACAATGAGCAGTTCTTC. The variable domain in full, completed from reference TRBV5-6 and TRBJ2-1, reads DAGVTQSPTHLIKTRGQQVTLRCSPKSGHDTVSWYQQALGQGPQFIFQYYEEEERQRGNFPDRFSGHQFPNYSSELNVNALLLGDSALYLCASSRSALYNEQFFGPGTRLTVL.

CDR3: CATQTGTSPLHF. CDR3 nucleotides: TGTGCCACACAGACAGGGACTTCACCCCTCCACTTT. The chain recombines TRBV15 with TRBJ1-6, with 7 positions matching TRBD1. Looked up from germline, CDR1 is LNHNV and CDR2 is YYDKDF (reference sequence). The CDR3 totals 12 residues. After removal of 9 bases from V and 9 bases from J, the junction contained 5 bases not matched to a gene.

The J gene is TRBJ1-5, the V gene TRBV6-1; 8 bases fit TRBD1. The length of the CDR3 is 14 residues. CDR1 and CDR2 from the germline V gene are MNHNS and SASEGT. J was trimmed by 5 bases and V by 6 bases; bases with no gene match: 6. The CDR3 coding sequence is TGTGCCAGCAGACAGGACAGGGAAGATCAGCCCCAGCATTTT. Its protein is CASRQDREDQPQHF.

This clonotype was counted a few times. The chain uses TRBV5-1 and TRBJ2-1, with D maybe TRBD2 (5 bases). The CDR3 loop spans 13 amino acids. CDR1 is SGHRS and CDR2 is YFSETQ in the germline V gene. V was pared by 4 bases and J by 9 bases, with 14 bases between. This CDR3 is CASSGLAAGEQFF. In DNA form, the CDR3 reads TGCGCCAGCAGCGGCTTGGCGGCGGGTGAGCAGTTCTTC.

A few counts support this clonotype. The chain employs TRBV6-2 or TRBV6-3 and TRBJ2-5, with 11 bases that match TRBD2. Looked up from germline, CDR1 is MNHEY and CDR2 is SVGEGT. V gave up 6 bases and J gave up 1 base; unmatched junction bases: 7. There are 16 residues in the CDR3. The CDR3 DNA follows: TGTGCCAGCAGAAGAGCTAGCGGGAGGTCCCAAGAGACCCAGTACTTC. Translated: CASRRASGRSQETQYF.

The genes are TRBV5-1 and TRBJ2-1; a possible D gene is TRBD2 (6 bases). CDR1 SGHRS and CDR2 YFSETQ come from the germline V gene. Trimming took 0 bases from V and 7 from J, leaving 14 bases between them. The CDR3 has 15 amino acids. The CDR3 here is CASSLEPGVFNEQFF. The DNA of the CDR3 is TGCGCCAGCAGCTTGGAGCCGGGAGTATTTAATGAGCAGTTCTTC.

This clonotype has ten or more counts. The J gene is TRBJ2-5, the V gene TRBV28; 7 positions agree with TRBD1. V trimming: 7 bases; J trimming: 0 bases; junction bases outside the gene matches: 8. CDR3 length equals 15 residues. Germline assignment: CDR1 MDHEN and CDR2 SYDVKM. The CDR3 coding sequence is TGTGCCAGCAATATGGGGACAGCGTACCAAGAGACCCAGTACTTC. Translated: CASNMGTAYQETQYF.

This clonotype was seen more than once but under ten times. The chain joins TRBV7-9 to TRBJ2-1; TRBD1 or TRBD2 may be the D gene (5 bases each). Germline loops: CDR1 SEHNR, CDR2 FQNEAQ (reference sequence). CDR3 size: 15 residues. Trimming left V 1 base short and J 5 bases short, with 12 bases between. The CDR3 DNA reads TGTGCCAGCAGCTTAGGGGACCTCTATAACAATGAGCAGTTCTTC. This encodes CASSLGDLYNNEQFF.

This chain joins TRBV5-1 and TRBJ2-5, with no clear D. The CDR3 has 14 residues. Germline CDR1 reads SGHRS; CDR2 reads YFSETQ. V was clipped by 1 base and J by 0 bases, with 7 bases between them. The CDR3 DNA reads as TGCGCCAGCAGCTTGCCAGGCAACCAAGAGACCCAGTACTTC. This encodes CASSLPGNQETQYF. The full variable domain, in which reference TRBV5-1 and TRBJ2-5 provide the parts outside the CDR3, is KAGVTQTPRYLIKTRGQQVTLSCSPISGHRSVSWYQQTPGQGLQFLFEYFSETQRNKGNFPGRFSGRQFSNSRSEMNVSTLELGDSALYLCASSLPGNQETQYFGPGTRLLVL.

Note on this clonotype: At one boundary the junction diverges from the germline segment, which might be a read error. The rearrangement links TRBV24-1 to TRBJ2-1, with TRBD2 as a possible D gene (5 bases). Germline CDR1 KGHDR, CDR2 SFDVKD. CDR3 length equals 13 residues. This chain's CDR3 is CATGEPSFPEQFF. Here the CDR3 DNA reads TGTGCCACCGGTGAACCTAGCTTCCCTGAGCAGTTCTTC.

With respect to this clonotype: A much larger clone differs by one base, so this may be a read error. Without the conserved terminal phenylalanine or tryptophan, this CDR3 likely stems from a read error. The chain uses TRBV27 and TRBJ2-4, with 13 bases lining up with TRBD2. The germline V gene encodes CDR1 MNHEY and CDR2 SMNVEV (reference sequence). V lost 4 bases, J lost 0 bases, and 12 bases stayed unmatched. The CDR3 length is 20 residues. CDR3 sequence reads: CASSSPTTGLAGLAKNIQYL. The CDR3 nucleotides are TGTGCCAGCAGTTCGCCAACCACGGGACTAGCGGGATTAGCCAAAAACATTCAGTACCTC.

A few counts support this clonotype. The chain carries TRBV5-1 and TRBJ2-1; 11 bases match TRBD2. Germline CDR1 is SGHRS and CDR2 is YFSETQ. After removal of 4 bases from V and 7 bases from J, the junction contained 7 bases not matched to a gene. This CDR3 spans 15 amino acids. CDR3 in amino acids: CASSKLAGAPNEQFF. The DNA for the CDR3 is TGCGCCAGCAGCAAACTAGCGGGAGCTCCGAATGAGCAGTTCTTC.

This chain joins TRBV6-2 or TRBV6-3 and TRBJ2-3; 7 positions agree with TRBD2. Germline V gives CDR1 MNHEY, CDR2 SVGEGT. The CDR3 covers 14 residues. With V trimmed by 11 bases and J by 5 bases, 13 bases remained unmatched. The CDR3 nucleotides read TGTGCCGCCGAATCGGCGGGAGTTGGAGATACGCAGTATTTT. Protein: CAAESAGVGDTQYF.

This clonotype occurred a few times. The V gene is TRBV5-1, the J gene TRBJ1-4; D is undetermined. CDR1 and CDR2 (germline): SGHRS, YFSETQ. This CDR3 comprises 14 residues. Trimming removed 3 bases from V and 4 bases from J, with 10 bases in between. The CDR3 region has the DNA TGCGCCAGCAGCTCGGCGGGCAATAATGAAAAACTGTTTTTT. As protein: CASSSAGNNEKLFF.

This clonotype was counted at least ten times. The chain recombines TRBV29-1 with TRBJ2-2; 7 bases align to TRBD1. CDR3 length: 14 residues. Trimming took 4 bases from V and 0 from J; bases not matched to a gene: 2. Looked up from germline, CDR1 is SQVTM and CDR2 is ANQGSEA. For the CDR3, the DNA is TGCAGCGTTGCCGGGACAGCGAACACCGGGGAGCTGTTTTTT. Amino acid sequence: CSVAGTANTGELFF.

This clonotype has more than one count but fewer than ten. The J gene is TRBJ2-1, the V gene TRBV7-9; no firm D call. Trimming took off 0 bases at V and 0 bases at J, with 15 bases between the two ends. Germline values: CDR1 SEHNR, CDR2 FQNEAQ (reference sequence). This CDR3 region has 18 residues. This chain's CDR3 is CASSLALKGASSYNEQFF. The CDR3 DNA reads TGTGCCAGCAGCTTAGCGCTTAAGGGTGCCAGCTCCTACAATGAGCAGTTCTTC.

The chain carries TRBV24-1 and TRBJ1-2; D unclear. Trimming removed 7 bases from V and 4 bases from J, with 15 bases in between. The CDR3 length is 14 residues. In germline, CDR1 is KGHDR, CDR2 SFDVKD. The CDR3 nucleotides read TGTGCCACCAGCGACCTCACACGGAGCTATGGCTACACCTTC. Translation gives CATSDLTRSYGYTF.

CDR3 sequence (DNA): TGTGCCAGCAGTGAAGTTAGGCAGTATTTT. Encoded protein: CASSEVRQYF. The V call is TRBV25-1, the J call TRBJ2-3, with D uncertain. CDR1 is MGHDK, CDR2 SYGVNS, per germline. The CDR3 has 10 residues. V was cut by 2 bases and J by 11 bases, with 5 bases left in between.

The CDR3 DNA is TGTGCCAGCAGCCAATTTCAGGAATCTGGGCAGTACTTC. It is translated as CASSQFQESGQYF. The chain is built from TRBV16 and TRBJ2-7; the D is unclear. CDR1 is KGHSY, CDR2 FQNENV, per germline. Between the trimmed V and J ends, which lost 1 base and 9 bases, there was a span of 13 bases. The CDR3 covers 13 residues.

This clonotype has just a few counts. The CDR3 region is CASSSTGTQLYEQYF. For the CDR3, the DNA is TGTGCCAGCAGCTCTACCGGGACTCAACTCTACGAGCAGTACTTC. The V gene is TRBV3-1, the J gene TRBJ2-7; D may be TRBD2 (6 bases). CDR1 and CDR2 from the germline V gene are LGHDT and YNNKEL (reference sequence). The ends were cut back, 5 bases at V and 3 bases at J, with 17 bases in the middle. The CDR3 is made up of 15 amino acids.